This TCR beta chain was sequenced during a study of cytomegalovirus exposure and HLA in healthy donors. Whole-study context: Among the roughly 400 donors who were genotyped, roughly 85% fell in the genetic ancestry cluster that is associated with self-reported Caucasian donors. Study conclusions and caveats: The productive fraction for most TCR beta V segments was about 87% or about 30% in an earlier analysis. Presence/absence analyses took donor sequencing depth as roughly uniform.

On this clone itself: The antigen is undetermined.

Germline CDR1 reads MDHEN; CDR2 reads SYDVKM. V trimming: 6 bases; J trimming: 2 bases; junction bases outside the gene matches: 10. The CDR3 has 18 amino acids. This PCR relied on a set of 60 Vbeta primers and 13 Jbeta primers. Only in-frame clones appear in the TCRdb table, and some are missing; sequencing was by immunoSEQ multiplex PCR. The data contain roughly 100,000 clones, around 82% of them singletons. What was sequenced was PBMCs. The rearrangement uses TRBV28 and TRBJ2-3; 14 bases align to TRBD2. The TCR sequence derives from a woman younger than 35 in good health and CMV-seropositive. CDR3 sequence: CASSRLAGGIWNTDTQYF. The CDR3 bases are TGTGCCAGCAGCCGACTAGCGGGAGGGATATGGAACACAGATACGCAGTATTTT. Full variable domain (missing parts from reference TRBV28 and TRBJ2-3): DVKVTQSSRYLVKRTGEKVFLECVQDMDHENMFWYRQDPGLGLRLIYFSYDVKMKEKGDIPEGYSVSREKKERFSLILESASTNQTSMYLCASSRLAGGIWNTDTQYFGPGTRLTVL.